Below are 10 T cell receptor beta chains sequenced from a single sample in a study of blood T cells in healthy people across ages. PCR was performed a second time for about 7 to 12 cycles using a sample-barcoded 5' primer and a J-beta primer mix. TCRdb fed the 5' RACE reads into MiXCR, producing one record per CDR3 protein. The table lists approximately 780,000 distinct CDR3 sequences, roughly 24% of them singletons, with over 2.5% in the top ten. The same sample was also used in a study of T cells of mothers and their children.

Sequenced material: blood. Source of these receptors: a boy younger than 18 in good health.

The chain recombines TRBV10-3 with TRBJ2-1, with D perhaps being TRBD1 or TRBD2 (5 bases each). The J call may be faulty, since TRBJ2-7 better matches the DNA end. CDR1 and CDR2 from the germline V gene are ENHRY and SYGVKD. The CDR3 extends over 14 amino acids. For the CDR3, the DNA is TGTGCCATCAGCGGGACCGCCCGCGCCCACGAGCAGTACTTC. Residues: CAISGTARAHEQYF.

This sequence joins TRBV24-1 and TRBJ2-5; TRBD2 might be the D (6 bases). The J call is in doubt because the DNA end fits TRBJ2-1 better. Germline V gene data show CDR1 as KGHDR and CDR2 as SFDVKD. The CDR3 extends over 14 amino acids. The CDR3: CATSVGGLRNEQFF. Here the CDR3 DNA reads TGTGCCACCAGTGTGGGGGGTCTGAGGAATGAGCAGTTCTTC.

This clonotype has a handful of counts. The chain couples TRBV4-1 to TRBJ2-4; unclear D gene. The CDR3 is 17 residues long. Trimming shortened V by 1 base and J by 1 base, and 14 bases separated the two germline ends. Germline loops: CDR1 MGHRA, CDR2 YSYEKL. Written as DNA, the CDR3 is TGCGCCAGCAGCCAAGCTGTCGGAGCTTCTGCCAAAAACATTCAGTACTTC. It codes for CASSQAVGASAKNIQYF.

A few counts support this clonotype. The J gene is TRBJ1-5, the V gene TRBV18; D is perhaps TRBD1 (5 bases). The CDR3 totals 15 residues. CDR1 and CDR2 (germline): KGHSH, LQKENI. With 3 bases removed from V and 7 bases from J, the gap between germline ends came to 16 bases. The DNA of the CDR3 is TGTGCCAGCTCACCCCGGGAGGGGTTAAGGCAGCCCCAGCATTTT. Protein: CASSPREGLRQPQHF. The variable domain in full, with the rest retrieved from reference TRBV18 and TRBJ1-5, is NAGVMQNPRHLVRRRGQEARLRCSPMKGHSHVYWYRQLPEEGLKFMVYLQKENIIDESGMPKERFSAEFPKEGPSILRIQQVVRGDSAAYFCASSPREGLRQPQHFGDGTRLSIL.

The chain is built from TRBV5-1 and TRBJ2-5; TRBD1 might be the D (6 bases). The closer fit of TRBJ2-7 to the DNA end suggests the J call may be wrong. Germline V lookup: CDR1 SGHRS, CDR2 YFSETQ. CDR3 size: 14 residues. The CDR3 DNA reads TGCGCCAGCAGCTCCCGGGACATGGCCCTCGAGCAGTACTTC. Its protein product is CASSSRDMALEQYF.

There are a few counts of this clonotype. The V call is TRBV10-3, the J call TRBJ2-1; 7 bases line up with TRBD2. The junction had 4 bases not matched to a gene; V was cut back by 6 bases and J by 8 bases. Germline lookup yields CDR1 ENHRY and CDR2 SYGVKD. The CDR3 spans 12 residues. The CDR3 spells CAIREGRDEQFF. The CDR3 region has the DNA TGTGCCATCAGGGAGGGGAGGGATGAGCAGTTCTTC.

The chain carries TRBV5-1 and TRBJ2-1, with 9 bases matching TRBD2. V gave up 3 bases and J gave up 4 bases; unmatched junction bases: 5. The CDR3 length is 15 residues. Per germline, CDR1 SGHRS and CDR2 YFSETQ. Written as DNA, the CDR3 is TGCGCCAGCAGCTCCATAGCGGGGGATTACAATGAGCAGTTCTTC. Translation: CASSSIAGDYNEQFF.

J is TRBJ2-3 and V is TRBV20-1, with D perhaps matching TRBD2 (5 bases). In germline, CDR1 is DFQATT, CDR2 SNEGSKA (reference sequence). The CDR3 has 15 residues. Trimming took off 4 bases at V and 4 bases at J, with 18 bases between the two ends. DNA for the CDR3: TGCAGTGCTAAGACTATACGCCGACCCCCAGATACGCAGTATTTT. Its translation is CSAKTIRRPPDTQYF.

The chain couples TRBV7-6 to TRBJ1-4, with TRBD1 identical over 8 bases. Trimming removed 0 bases from V and 3 bases from J; junction bases left unmatched: 15. Germline V CDR1 and CDR2: SGHVS, FNYEAQ. The CDR3 is 20 residues long. The DNA for the CDR3 is TGTGCCAGCAGCTTAGCGCGGGACAGGCCCAATAGGGTGGCTAATGAAAAACTGTTTTTT. It specifies CASSLARDRPNRVANEKLFF.

The rearrangement links TRBV7-2 to TRBJ2-5; D may be TRBD1 (5 bases). The J call is doubtful: the DNA matches TRBJ2-1 better. Germline-derived CDR1 and CDR2 are SGHTA and FQGNSA. CDR3 length: 14 residues. The CDR3 DNA reads TGTGCCAGCAGCTTGATCGACAGTTCCCATGAGCAGTTCTTC. Its translation: CASSLIDSSHEQFF.